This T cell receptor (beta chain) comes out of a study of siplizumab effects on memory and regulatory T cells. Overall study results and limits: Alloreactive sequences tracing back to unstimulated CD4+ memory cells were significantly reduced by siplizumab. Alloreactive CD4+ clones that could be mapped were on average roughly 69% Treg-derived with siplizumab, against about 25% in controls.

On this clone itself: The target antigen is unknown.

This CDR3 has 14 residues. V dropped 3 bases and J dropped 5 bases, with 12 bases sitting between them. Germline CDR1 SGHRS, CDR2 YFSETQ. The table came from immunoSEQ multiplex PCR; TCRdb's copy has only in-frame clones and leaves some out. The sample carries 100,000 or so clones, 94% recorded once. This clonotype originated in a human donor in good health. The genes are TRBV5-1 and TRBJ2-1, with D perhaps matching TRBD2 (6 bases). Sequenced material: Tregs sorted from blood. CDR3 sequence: CASSSSGSHNEQFF. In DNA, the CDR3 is TGCGCCAGCAGCTCTTCCGGGAGTCACAATGAGCAGTTCTTC.